This passage covers 21 T cell receptor beta chains from one sample sequenced in a study of blood T cells in healthy people across ages (dated by TCRdb to 2013 to 2016). Library preparation was by 5' RACE. These reads were obtained on an Illumina HiSeq 2500. A second PCR of about 7 to 12 cycles was run with a J-beta primer mix and a sample-barcoded 5' primer. TCRdb reworked the public reads: Q25 trimming with fastp, MiXCR clone assembly, productive beta chains retained. Rows with a matching CDR3 protein are joined into one entry that keeps the most common DNA and genes. This sample is represented by about 1.8 million distinct CDR3 sequences; approximately 50% of them were singletons. The top ten clonotypes cover approximately 2.1% of the sample. Sequences were obtained from blood. All receptors derive from a woman between 40 and 55 years old in good health.

The rearrangement joins TRBV20-1 to TRBJ2-4; 10 bases agree with TRBD2. The J call could be wrong; TRBJ2-5 is a better fit for the DNA end. Germline V gene lookup returns CDR1 DFQATT and CDR2 SNEGSKA (reference sequence). The CDR3 is 14 residues long. The CDR3 loop is CSADSGGAPETQYF. The DNA of the CDR3 is TGCAGTGCTGACAGCGGGGGGGCTCCAGAGACCCAGTACTTC.

The rearrangement joins TRBV29-1 to TRBJ2-1; the match to TRBD2 covers 9 bases. Germline CDR1 is SQVTM and CDR2 is ANQGSEA. This CDR3 comprises 13 residues. Germline trimming cut 4 bases from V and 5 bases from J; bases unmatched to any gene: 3. This CDR3 is CSVAGLANNEQFF. In nucleotides, the CDR3 is TGCAGCGTTGCGGGACTAGCTAACAATGAGCAGTTCTTC.

The J gene is TRBJ2-1, the V gene TRBV7-2; 14 bases align to TRBD2. The CDR3 runs to 16 residues. After removal of 5 bases from V and 6 bases from J, the junction contained 6 bases not matched to a gene. Germline V gives CDR1 SGHTA, CDR2 FQGNSA. CDR3 protein: CASSTGGLAGVNEQFF. The CDR3 DNA is TGTGCCAGCAGCACAGGGGGACTAGCGGGGGTCAATGAGCAGTTCTTC.

This clonotype was observed a few times. This chain links TRBV5-1 with TRBJ2-3; weak D call: TRBD1 (5 bases). Trimming cost V 5 bases and J 0 bases, with 10 bases left between them. The CDR3 has 14 residues. Germline values: CDR1 SGHRS, CDR2 YFSETQ. The CDR3 loop reads CASRRTTSTDTQYF. DNA of the CDR3: TGCGCCAGCAGGAGGACAACTAGCACAGATACGCAGTATTTT.

The chain couples TRBV10-3 to TRBJ2-5; D uncertain. The CDR3 length is 15 residues. CDR1 ENHRY and CDR2 SYGVKD come from the germline V gene. The V gene lost 1 base and the J gene lost 2 bases, with 11 bases spanning the gap. The CDR3 protein is CAISEWIGLQETQYF. CDR3 in DNA: TGTGCCATCAGTGAGTGGATAGGATTACAAGAGACCCAGTACTTC.

V is TRBV5-1 and J is TRBJ2-1; 10 bases are a match to TRBD2. This CDR3 comprises 15 residues. Germline CDR1 SGHRS, CDR2 YFSETQ. With 4 bases clipped from V and 1 base from J, the junction kept 2 bases outside the gene matches. The CDR3 nucleotides are TGCGCCAGCAGCGGGACTAGCGCTTCCTACAATGAGCAGTTCTTC. Residues: CASSGTSASYNEQFF.

Only a few counts were recorded for this clonotype. The V and J genes are TRBV7-2 and TRBJ1-2; TRBD1 aligns across 8 bases. V was pared by 4 bases and J by 4 bases, with 17 bases of the junction left unmatched. There are 18 residues in the CDR3. Germline CDR1 and CDR2: SGHTA and FQGNSA. The CDR3 coding sequence is TGTGCCAGCAGCTCCACGGCGATTGGACAGGGAGGTGGCTATGGCTACACCTTC. It is translated as CASSSTAIGQGGGYGYTF.

This clonotype was seen more than once but under ten times. The chain recombines TRBV27 with TRBJ2-7; tentatively, D is TRBD2 (5 bases). Germline assignment: CDR1 MNHEY and CDR2 SMNVEV (reference sequence). The CDR3 spans 14 residues. V lost 5 bases to trimming and J lost 7 bases, with 18 bases between them. In DNA, the CDR3 is TGTGCCAGCAGTCCCAACCTAGGTACGGGGGAGCAGTACTTC. This translates into CASSPNLGTGEQYF.

This clonotype is a singleton in its sample. Possible read error: a much larger clone is one base away. This chain links TRBV4-1 with TRBJ2-7; D is perhaps TRBD2 (6 bases). The length of the CDR3 is 14 residues. Germline V lookup: CDR1 MGHRA, CDR2 YSYEKL. The V gene lost 4 bases and the J gene lost 7 bases, with 17 bases spanning the gap. CDR3 sequence reads: CASSRGLTLVEQYF. The CDR3 DNA follows: TGCGCCAGCAGCCGCGGACTAACCCTAGTGGAGCAGTACTTC.

The chain links TRBV28 to TRBJ1-4; the D is unclear. V lost 8 bases and J 0 bases, leaving 10 bases between the germline ends. The V gene's germline CDR1 is MDHEN and CDR2 SYDVKM. This CDR3 has 14 residues. The DNA for the CDR3 is TGTGCCAGCCAACCGGGGACAACTAATGAAAAACTGTTTTTT. This codes for CASQPGTTNEKLFF.

The rearrangement links TRBV12-3 or TRBV12-4 to TRBJ1-2; D is possibly TRBD1 (5 bases). Trimming cost V 0 bases and J 1 base, with 9 bases left between them. This CDR3 comprises 15 residues. The CDR3 here is CASSLALGGNYGYTF. CDR3 sequence (DNA): TGTGCCAGCAGTTTAGCGCTGGGGGGTAACTATGGCTACACCTTC.

With regard to this clonotype: An end of the junction differs from the germline gene, which may be a read error. This chain links TRBV3-1 with TRBJ1-2; D is uncertain. Germline V gives CDR1 LGHDT, CDR2 YNNKEL (reference sequence). The CDR3 runs to 16 residues. The CDR3 DNA is TGTGCCAGCTGCCAAGATCCGACCGCCCGTAACTATGGCTACACCTTC. Its translation is CASCQDPTARNYGYTF.

The chain recombines TRBV5-1 with TRBJ2-1; 11 nucleotides align to TRBD2. The DNA matches TRBJ2-7 better at its end, which makes the J call doubtful. CDR3 length: 15 amino acids. Germline V CDR1 and CDR2: SGHRS, YFSETQ. CDR3 residues: CASSPTSGVGNEQYF. In DNA form, the CDR3 reads TGCGCCAGCAGCCCGACTAGCGGGGTAGGTAATGAGCAGTACTTC.

The CDR3 protein is CASSVQGASYGYTF. DNA for the CDR3: TGTGCCAGCAGCGTACAGGGGGCAAGCTATGGCTACACCTTC. The rearrangement joins TRBV9 to TRBJ1-2; 8 bases map to TRBD1. In germline, CDR1 is SGDLS, CDR2 YYNGEE. The CDR3 contains 14 residues. Unmatched junction bases numbered 3, after V lost 1 base and J lost 4 bases.

This clonotype was picked up a small number of times. The rearrangement uses TRBV7-9 and TRBJ2-7; D may be TRBD2 (6 bases). From germline, CDR1 is SEHNR and CDR2 FQNEAQ (reference sequence). The V gene lost 1 base and the J gene lost 3 bases, with 22 bases spanning the gap. The length of the CDR3 is 18 residues. In nucleotides, the CDR3 is TGTGCCAGCAGCTTAGTTATCTCCCGGGACTTGACAAGCTACGAGCAGTACTTC. Its translation is CASSLVISRDLTSYEQYF.

The chain has TRBV4-3 and TRBJ2-1, with TRBD2 matching over 10 bases. V shed 0 bases and J 5 bases; nucleotides not matched to a gene: 10. Germline V CDR1 and CDR2: LGHNA, YSLEER. The CDR3 covers 18 residues. The CDR3 sequence: CASSQEAGGIRPNNEQFF. CDR3 in DNA: TGCGCCAGCAGCCAAGAAGCGGGGGGGATACGACCGAACAATGAGCAGTTCTTC.

This rearrangement joins TRBV7-2 to TRBJ1-6, with D uncertain. Between the trimmed V and J ends, which lost 7 bases and 7 bases, there was a span of 8 bases. Germline CDR1 SGHTA, CDR2 FQGNSA. The CDR3 is made up of 12 amino acids. Written as DNA, the CDR3 is TGTGCCAGCAAGGCGGCGAATTCACCCCTCCACTTT. This sequence encodes CASKAANSPLHF. Filled out from reference TRBV7-2 and TRBJ1-6, the complete variable domain reads GAGVSQSPSNKVTEKGKDVELRCDPISGHTALYWYRQSLGQGLEFLIYFQGNSAPDKSGLPSDRFSAERTGGSVSTLTIQRTQQEDSAVYLCASKAANSPLHFGNGTRLTVT.

The genes are TRBV14 and TRBJ1-2; no clear D gene. Trimming removed 0 bases from V and 4 bases from J, with 6 bases in between. In germline, CDR1 is SGHDN, CDR2 FVKESK. The CDR3 contains 13 residues. The CDR3 DNA is TGTGCCAGCAGCCAAGATGCCCTCTATGGCTACACCTTC. This encodes CASSQDALYGYTF. Together with reference TRBV14 and TRBJ1-2, the CDR3 gives the full variable domain: EAGVTQFPSHSVIEKGQTVTLRCDPISGHDNLYWYRRVMGKEIKFLLHFVKESKQDESGMPNNRFLAERTGGTYSTLKVQPAELEDSGVYFCASSQDALYGYTFGSGTRLTVV.

J is TRBJ1-2 and V is TRBV3-1; D unclear. Trimming took off 0 bases at V and 3 bases at J, with 8 bases between the two ends. Per germline, CDR1 LGHDT and CDR2 YNNKEL (reference sequence). The CDR3 contains 14 residues. The CDR3 protein is CASSQDHPYYGYTF. As DNA, the CDR3 is TGTGCCAGCAGCCAAGACCATCCCTACTATGGCTACACCTTC.

The table lists this clonotype with a few counts. The V gene is TRBV5-1, the J gene TRBJ1-2; TRBD1 aligns across 10 bases. Germline V CDR1 and CDR2: SGHRS, YFSETQ. V was pared by 4 bases and J by 6 bases, with 6 bases of the junction left unmatched. This CDR3 has 14 amino acids. In nucleotides, the CDR3 is TGCGCCAGCAGCGCGCAGACAGGGGGCCATGGCTACACCTTC. Translated: CASSAQTGGHGYTF.

This clonotype was picked up one time. V is TRBV24-1 and J is TRBJ2-7; unclear D gene. Trimming shortened V by 2 bases and J by 10 bases, and 20 bases separated the two germline ends. Per the germline V gene, CDR1 is KGHDR and CDR2 is SFDVKD. The CDR3 spans 15 residues. This CDR3 reads CATSDSGFGQEAQYF. The CDR3 coding sequence is TGTGCCACCAGTGATTCCGGGTTCGGCCAAGAGGCCCAGTACTTC.